At least ten counts were recorded for the clone carrying this T cell receptor (beta chain). Time point defined: patch test 1, 2 weeks after DPC sensitization. The treatment here: therapeutic diphenylcyclopropenone sensitization with weekly scalp DPC. Whole blood, unfractionated, served as the material for total RNA extraction. Blood collection happened ahead of applying each patch test. V lost 4 bases to trimming and J lost 6 bases, with 19 bases between them. Germline lookup yields CDR1 SGHTA and CDR2 FQGNSA. The CDR3 sequence is 16 residues long. The data were obtained in a study of human T cells and chemical hapten exposure. TCRdb reanalysed the RACE reads using MiXCR and keeps one entry per CDR3 protein. The sample includes over 35,000 distinct CDR3 sequences, about 4.2% seen only once; the top ten take around 26%.

Here the sequenced sample was whole blood, taken in connection with sensitization to the hapten diphenylcyclopropenone (DPC). V gene TRBV7-2 combines with J gene TRBJ2-1, with D perhaps matching TRBD1 or TRBD2 (5 bases each). This receptor was identified in a man between 50 and 59 years old with alopecia areata. Some clones in this sample may be carry-over from other donors' samples. This CDR3 is CASSWDRPKISNEQFF. Here the CDR3 DNA reads TGTGCCAGCAGCTGGGACCGGCCCAAAATAAGCAATGAGCAGTTCTTC. Together with reference TRBV7-2 and TRBJ2-1, the CDR3 gives the full variable domain: GAGVSQSPSNKVTEKGKDVELRCDPISGHTALYWYRQSLGQGLEFLIYFQGNSAPDKSGLPSDRFSAERTGGSVSTLTIQRTQQEDSAVYLCASSWDRPKISNEQFFGPGTRLTVL.